Described below is a single T cell receptor beta chain sequence and its context. Other nucleotide sequences in the sample specify the same CDR3. The CDR3 covers 13 residues. CDR1 and CDR2 from the germline V gene are SGHRS and YFSETQ. The germline V and J ends were trimmed by 3 bases and 5 bases, with 9 bases remaining between them. Method: immunoSEQ multiplex PCR; TCRdb's copy keeps in-frame clones and lacks some. Counted here are roughly 150,000 clones, under 90% occurring once; the ten biggest clones make up approximately 2%. The data originate from a study of blood T cell repertoires in COVID-19. Study information: The study drew acute and convalescent COVID-19 samples from the United States, Italy and Spain. PBMCs, B-cell-depleted T cells, or T cells were the source of the cDNA or gDNA that made up the material.

The sample consisted of peripheral blood. V and J are TRBV5-1 and TRBJ1-5, with D possibly matching TRBD1 (5 bases). This TCR was recovered from a woman aged 80 or older with acute or convalescent COVID-19. CDR3 loop: CASSWTGDQPQHF. CDR3 nucleotides: TGCGCCAGCAGCTGGACGGGGGATCAGCCCCAGCATTTT. The whole variable domain, remainder taken from reference TRBV5-1 and TRBJ1-5, is KAGVTQTPRYLIKTRGQQVTLSCSPISGHRSVSWYQQTPGQGLQFLFEYFSETQRNKGNFPGRFSGRQFSNSRSEMNVSTLELGDSALYLCASSWTGDQPQHFGDGTRLSIL.